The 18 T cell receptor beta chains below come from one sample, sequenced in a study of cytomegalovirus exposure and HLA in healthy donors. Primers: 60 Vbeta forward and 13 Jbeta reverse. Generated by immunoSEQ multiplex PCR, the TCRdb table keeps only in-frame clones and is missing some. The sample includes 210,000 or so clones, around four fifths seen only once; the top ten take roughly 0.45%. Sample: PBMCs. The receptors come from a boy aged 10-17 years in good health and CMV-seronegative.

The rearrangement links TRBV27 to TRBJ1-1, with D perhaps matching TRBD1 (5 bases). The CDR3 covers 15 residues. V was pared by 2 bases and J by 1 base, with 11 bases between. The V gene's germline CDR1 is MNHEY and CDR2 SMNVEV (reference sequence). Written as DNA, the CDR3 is TGTGCCAGCAGTTTAGATACAGGAGAGAACACTGAAGCTTTCTTT. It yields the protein CASSLDTGENTEAFF.

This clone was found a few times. The CDR3 coding sequence is TGTGCCAGCAGTCCAGGGACTAACACTGAAGCTTTCTTT. It codes for CASSPGTNTEAFF. The rearrangement links TRBV6-1 to TRBJ1-1; D is possibly TRBD1 (5 bases). The CDR3 consists of 13 residues. Germline V gene lookup returns CDR1 MNHNS and CDR2 SASEGT. Trimming stripped 5 bases from V and 2 bases from J, with 9 bases between.

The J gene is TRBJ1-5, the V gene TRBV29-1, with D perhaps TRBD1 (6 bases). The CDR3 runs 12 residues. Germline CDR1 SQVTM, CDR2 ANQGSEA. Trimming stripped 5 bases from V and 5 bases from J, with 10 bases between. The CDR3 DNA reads TGCAGCGTTTCAGGGGTGGATCAGCCCCAGCATTTT. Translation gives CSVSGVDQPQHF.

The DNA for the CDR3 is TGTGCCAGCAGCCTGGAACAACGTAACTATGGCTACACCTTC. Its translation is CASSLEQRNYGYTF. The chain recombines TRBV5-5 with TRBJ1-2; no clear D. V was cut by 4 bases and J by 1 base, with 11 bases left in between. Germline-derived CDR1 and CDR2 are SGHKS and YYEKEE (reference sequence). The CDR3 covers 14 residues.

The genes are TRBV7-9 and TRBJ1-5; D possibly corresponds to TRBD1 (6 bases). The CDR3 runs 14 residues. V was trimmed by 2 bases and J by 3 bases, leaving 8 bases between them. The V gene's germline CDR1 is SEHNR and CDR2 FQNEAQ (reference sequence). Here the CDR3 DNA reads TGTGCCAGCAGCTTAACAGGGATCAATCAGCCCCAGCATTTT. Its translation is CASSLTGINQPQHF.

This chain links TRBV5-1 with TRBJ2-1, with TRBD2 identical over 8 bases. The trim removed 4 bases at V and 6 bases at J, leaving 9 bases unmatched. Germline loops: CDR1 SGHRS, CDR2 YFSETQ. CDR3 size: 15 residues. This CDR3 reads CASSEGLGGGNEQFF. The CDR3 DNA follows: TGCGCCAGCAGCGAGGGACTAGGGGGGGGCAATGAGCAGTTCTTC.

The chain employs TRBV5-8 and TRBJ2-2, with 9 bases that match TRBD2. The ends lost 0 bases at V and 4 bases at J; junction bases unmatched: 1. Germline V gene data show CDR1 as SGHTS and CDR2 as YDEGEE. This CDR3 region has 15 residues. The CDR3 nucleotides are TGTGCCAGCAGCTTGGGACTAGCGGTCACCGGGGAGCTGTTTTTT. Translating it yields CASSLGLAVTGELFF. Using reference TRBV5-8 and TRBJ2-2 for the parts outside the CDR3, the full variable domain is EAGVTQSPTHLIKTRGQQATLRCSPISGHTSVYWYQQALGLGLQFLLWYDEGEERNRGNFPPRFSGRQFPNYSSELNVNALELEDSALYLCASSLGLAVTGELFFGEGSRLTVL.

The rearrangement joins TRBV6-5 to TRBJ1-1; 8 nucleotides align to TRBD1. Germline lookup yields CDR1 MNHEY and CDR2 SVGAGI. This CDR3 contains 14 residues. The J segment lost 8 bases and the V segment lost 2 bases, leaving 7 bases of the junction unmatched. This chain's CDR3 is CASSYRAGGGEAFF. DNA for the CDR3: TGTGCCAGCAGTTACCGGGCAGGGGGCGGCGAAGCTTTCTTT.

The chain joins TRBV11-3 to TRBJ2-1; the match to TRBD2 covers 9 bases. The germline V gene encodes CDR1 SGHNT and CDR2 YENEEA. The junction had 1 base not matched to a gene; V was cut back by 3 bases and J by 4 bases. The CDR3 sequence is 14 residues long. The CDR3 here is CASSFLAGYNEQFF. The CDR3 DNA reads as TGTGCCAGCAGCTTCCTAGCGGGGTACAATGAGCAGTTCTTC.

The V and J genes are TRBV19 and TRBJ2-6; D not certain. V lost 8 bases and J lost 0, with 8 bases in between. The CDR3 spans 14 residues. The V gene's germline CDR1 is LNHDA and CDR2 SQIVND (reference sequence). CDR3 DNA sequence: TGTGCCAGTCTTCCCCGCTCTGGGGCCAACGTCCTGACTTTC. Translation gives CASLPRSGANVLTF.

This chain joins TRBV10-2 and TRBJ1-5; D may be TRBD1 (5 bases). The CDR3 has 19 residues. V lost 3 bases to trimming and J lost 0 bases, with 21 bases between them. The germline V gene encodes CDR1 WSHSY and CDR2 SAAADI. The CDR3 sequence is CASSDFYSWGTPSNQPQHF. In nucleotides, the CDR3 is TGCGCCAGCAGTGACTTTTATTCATGGGGGACTCCTAGCAATCAGCCCCAGCATTTT.

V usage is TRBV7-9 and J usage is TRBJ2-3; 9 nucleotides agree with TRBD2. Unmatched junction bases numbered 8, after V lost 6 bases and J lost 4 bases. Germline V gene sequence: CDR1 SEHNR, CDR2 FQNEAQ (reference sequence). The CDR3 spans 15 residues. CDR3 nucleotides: TGTGCCAGCAGTCGATTAGCGGGAGCGGCAGATACGCAGTATTTT. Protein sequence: CASSRLAGAADTQYF. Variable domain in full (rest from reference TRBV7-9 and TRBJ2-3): DTGVSQNPRHKITKRGQNVTFRCDPISEHNRLYWYRQTLGQGPEFLTYFQNEAQLEKSRLLSDRFSAERPKGSFSTLEIQRTEQGDSAMYLCASSRLAGAADTQYFGPGTRLTVL.

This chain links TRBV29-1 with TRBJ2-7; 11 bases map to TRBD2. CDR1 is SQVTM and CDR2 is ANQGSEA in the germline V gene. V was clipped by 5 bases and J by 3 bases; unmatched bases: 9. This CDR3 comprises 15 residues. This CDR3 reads CSVYGATSGSYEQYF. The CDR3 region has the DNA TGCAGCGTTTACGGGGCAACTAGCGGGAGCTACGAGCAGTACTTC.

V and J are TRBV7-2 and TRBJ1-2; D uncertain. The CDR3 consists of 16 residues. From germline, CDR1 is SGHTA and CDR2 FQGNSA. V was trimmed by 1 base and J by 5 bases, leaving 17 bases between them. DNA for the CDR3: TGTGCCAGCAGCTTAGTGGGAGGTGAAGATAAATATGGCTACACCTTC. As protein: CASSLVGGEDKYGYTF.

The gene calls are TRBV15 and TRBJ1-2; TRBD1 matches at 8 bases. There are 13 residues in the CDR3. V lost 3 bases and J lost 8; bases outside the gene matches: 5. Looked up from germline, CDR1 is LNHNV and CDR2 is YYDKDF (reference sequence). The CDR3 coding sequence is TGTGCCACCAGCAGTCTGGGGACAGGAGGCTACACCTTC. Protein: CATSSLGTGGYTF.

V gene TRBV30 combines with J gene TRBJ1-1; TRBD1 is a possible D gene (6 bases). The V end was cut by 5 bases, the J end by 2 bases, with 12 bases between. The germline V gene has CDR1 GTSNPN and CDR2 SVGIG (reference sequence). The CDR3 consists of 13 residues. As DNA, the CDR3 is TGTGCCTGGGGACAGAGCTTCAACACTGAAGCTTTCTTT. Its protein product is CAWGQSFNTEAFF.

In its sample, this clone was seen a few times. For the CDR3, the DNA is TGCGCCAGCAGCTTACGTTGGACTGGGAACACTGAAGCTTTCTTT. The encoded protein is CASSLRWTGNTEAFF. The rearrangement links TRBV5-1 to TRBJ1-1; D call uncertain. V was pared by 2 bases and J by 1 base, with 12 bases between. In germline, CDR1 is SGHRS, CDR2 YFSETQ. The CDR3 runs to 15 residues. The whole variable domain, remainder taken from reference TRBV5-1 and TRBJ1-1, is KAGVTQTPRYLIKTRGQQVTLSCSPISGHRSVSWYQQTPGQGLQFLFEYFSETQRNKGNFPGRFSGRQFSNSRSEMNVSTLELGDSALYLCASSLRWTGNTEAFFGQGTRLTVV.

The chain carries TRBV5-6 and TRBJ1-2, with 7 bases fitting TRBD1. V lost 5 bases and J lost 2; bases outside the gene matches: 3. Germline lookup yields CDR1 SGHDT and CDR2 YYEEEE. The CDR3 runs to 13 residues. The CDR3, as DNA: TGTGCCAGCAGGCAACAGGGGAACTATGGCTACACCTTC. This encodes CASRQQGNYGYTF.